Listed here are 20 T cell receptor beta chains from one sample, sequenced in a study of blood T cell repertoires in COVID-19. Here immunoSEQ multiplex PCR was the method, and the copy in TCRdb shows in-frame clones only, minus some. The sample holds approximately 360,000 clones, approximately 90% seen once. What was sequenced was PBMCs or T cells enriched from blood (not recorded which). Source of these receptors: a woman in her twenties or thirties with acute COVID-19.

This chain connects TRBV24-1 to TRBJ1-3; D ambiguous. The CDR3 length is 16 residues. Germline CDR1 and CDR2: KGHDR and SFDVKD. Trimming pared 4 bases from V and 7 bases from J, leaving 19 bases between. CDR3 in DNA: TGTGCCACCAGTGAAATAACAGACACTGACGGTAACACCATATATTTT. Residues: CATSEITDTDGNTIYF.

The rearrangement joins TRBV10-2 to TRBJ2-7; possible D gene TRBD2, 6 bases. CDR3 length: 14 residues. V was shortened by 10 bases and J by 2 bases, with 18 bases between the two germline ends. CDR1 and CDR2 from the germline V gene are WSHSY and SAAADI. In DNA, the CDR3 is TGCGCCACCAGGGTGGGGCGCGGGGCCTACGAGCAGTACTTC. Encoded protein: CATRVGRGAYEQYF.

This clone was counted many times. The J gene is TRBJ1-6, the V gene TRBV12-3 or TRBV12-4, with D maybe TRBD1 (5 bases). V was shortened by 10 bases and J by 7 bases, with 11 bases between the two germline ends. This CDR3 is 12 amino acids long. DNA for the CDR3: TGTGCCACAGGGAGGGAGAATTCACCCCTCCACTTT. Encoded protein: CATGRENSPLHF.

The chain is built from TRBV7-9 and TRBJ2-7; TRBD1 matches 7 bases. The CDR3 totals 18 residues. The V and J ends lost 1 base and 2 bases, in that order; junction bases with no gene match: 14. From germline, CDR1 is SEHNR and CDR2 FQNEAQ (reference sequence). CDR3 coding DNA: TGTGCCAGCAGCTTAGAATATGGGGCAGGGGGTAGACCCTACGAGCAGTACTTC. This codes for CASSLEYGAGGRPYEQYF.

This sequence joins TRBV19 and TRBJ2-3; 9 bases are a match to TRBD2. The germline V gene encodes CDR1 LNHDA and CDR2 SQIVND (reference sequence). The length of the CDR3 is 16 residues. V shed 8 bases, J shed 2 bases, and the junction held 11 bases outside the gene matches. This CDR3 is CASVPTGLAYTDTQYF. DNA for the CDR3: TGTGCCAGTGTACCTACGGGACTAGCCTACACAGATACGCAGTATTTT. Supplemented by reference TRBV19 and TRBJ2-3, the full variable domain reads DGGITQSPKYLFRKEGQNVTLSCEQNLNHDAMYWYRQDPGQGLRLIYYSQIVNDFQKGDIAEGYSVSREKKESFPLTVTSAQKNPTAFYLCASVPTGLAYTDTQYFGPGTRLTVL.

The genes are TRBV7-9 and TRBJ1-2; a weak D match, TRBD1 (5 bases). This CDR3 has 14 residues. The germline V and J ends were trimmed by 4 bases and 8 bases, with 17 bases remaining between them. The germline gives CDR1 SEHNR, CDR2 FQNEAQ (reference sequence). The CDR3 coding sequence is TGTGCCAGCAGCTCCAGCCAGGGTCTTGGGGGCTACACCTTC. Translating gives CASSSSQGLGGYTF.

V is TRBV3-1 (or the pseudogene TRBV3-2) and J is TRBJ2-1, with 8 bases that match TRBD2. CDR1 is LGHDT, CDR2 YNNKEL, per germline (reference sequence). The CDR3 contains 15 residues. V shed 3 bases and J 5 bases; nucleotides not matched to a gene: 6. The CDR3 region is CASSQHRGGNNEQFF. The DNA of the CDR3 is TGTGCCAGCAGCCAGCACCGGGGGGGCAACAATGAGCAGTTCTTC.

The gene calls are TRBV15 and TRBJ2-5; 9 bases are a match to TRBD1. V lost 9 bases to trimming and J lost 4 bases; unmatched junction nucleotides: 6. CDR1 is LNHNV, CDR2 YYDKDF, per germline (reference sequence). The CDR3 has 13 amino acids. CDR3 bases: TGTGCCACTATCTTGGACAGGGGAGAGACCCAGTACTTC. Its protein is CATILDRGETQYF.

The chain couples TRBV2 to TRBJ2-5, with D tentatively TRBD1 (5 bases). CDR3 size: 12 residues. CDR1 is SNHLY, CDR2 FYNNEI, per germline. Trimming removed 6 bases at V and 3 bases at J, with 8 bases between. The CDR3 region has the DNA TGTGCCAGCAGGGACAATGAAGAGACCCAGTACTTC. Protein product: CASRDNEETQYF.

This clone has just one count. J is TRBJ1-1 and V is TRBV29-1; maybe TRBD1 (5 bases). The CDR3 runs to 12 residues. CDR1 is SQVTM, CDR2 ANQGSEA, per germline. The V gene lost 7 bases and the J gene lost 4 bases, with 13 bases spanning the gap. CDR3 amino acids: CSARRGGTEAFF. CDR3 DNA sequence: TGCAGCGCCAGAAGGGGTGGCACTGAAGCTTTCTTT.

The V and J genes are TRBV5-8 and TRBJ2-5, with a tentative D call TRBD1 (6 bases). The V end was cut by 2 bases, the J end by 3 bases, with 11 bases between. This CDR3 contains 14 residues. Germline V gives CDR1 SGHTS, CDR2 YDEGEE. CDR3 sequence (DNA): TGTGCCAGCAGCTTCGGACAGAAGAAAGAGACCCAGTACTTC. It yields the protein CASSFGQKKETQYF.

The chain's CDR3 is CSARDRNTIYF. In nucleotides, the CDR3 is TGCAGTGCTAGAGATCGGAACACCATATATTTT. The V and J genes are TRBV20-1 and TRBJ1-3; D gene uncertain. Germline loops: CDR1 DFQATT, CDR2 SNEGSKA (reference sequence). This CDR3 has 11 amino acids. V lost 0 bases and J lost 7, with 4 bases in between.

This clone showed up just a few times. At one end the junction does not follow the germline gene, possibly because of a read error. The CDR3 is CATSEFGRGSTIYF. In DNA, the CDR3 is TGTGCCACCAGTGAATTTGGGAGGGGAAGCACCATATATTTT. The chain uses TRBV24-1 and TRBJ1-3; D may be TRBD1 (5 bases). The CDR3 extends over 14 amino acids. In germline, CDR1 is KGHDR, CDR2 SFDVKD.

This clone was counted a single time. The chain uses TRBV4-1 and TRBJ2-7, with D hard to call. Trimming removed 0 bases at V and 9 bases at J, with 9 bases between. The CDR3 length is 12 residues. The germline gives CDR1 MGHRA, CDR2 YSYEKL. CDR3 DNA sequence: TGCGCCAGCAGCCAAGATCGAACACGGCAGTACTTC. Protein: CASSQDRTRQYF.

V usage is TRBV6-2 or TRBV6-3 and J usage is TRBJ2-2, with TRBD2 matching over 10 bases. This CDR3 is built from 17 residues. V lost 2 bases, J lost 5 bases, and 8 bases stayed unmatched. Germline V CDR1 and CDR2: MNHEY, SVGEGT. The CDR3 DNA follows: TGTGCCAGCAGTTACGACAGCGGGGGGGCCAGAACCGGGGAGCTGTTTTTT. Translated, it gives CASSYDSGGARTGELFF.

The chain links TRBV5-6 to TRBJ1-4, with D unclear. The V gene lost 2 bases and the J gene lost 7 bases, with 15 bases spanning the gap. This CDR3 has 15 residues. CDR1 SGHDT and CDR2 YYEEEE come from the germline V gene. The CDR3 sequence: CASSFLEGEIEKLFF. The DNA of the CDR3 is TGTGCCAGCAGCTTTCTTGAGGGTGAAATTGAAAAACTGTTTTTT.

The chain combines TRBV6-1 with TRBJ2-5; the match to TRBD2 covers 11 bases. In germline, CDR1 is MNHNS, CDR2 SASEGT. J lost 7 bases, V lost 4 bases, and 11 bases had no gene match. This CDR3 has 16 residues. The CDR3 sequence is CASSVRTSGPQLTQYF. The CDR3 nucleotides are TGTGCCAGCAGTGTGAGGACTAGCGGGCCCCAGCTGACCCAGTACTTC.

The chain recombines TRBV2 with TRBJ2-3; 9 bases agree with TRBD2. Germline loops: CDR1 SNHLY, CDR2 FYNNEI. V lost 5 bases, J lost 9 bases, and 9 bases stayed unmatched. This CDR3 is 14 amino acids long. The CDR3 protein is CASSQGLALLTQYF. For the CDR3, the DNA is TGTGCCAGCAGTCAAGGACTAGCGCTCCTGACGCAGTATTTT. The whole variable domain, remainder taken from reference TRBV2 and TRBJ2-3, is EPEVTQTPSHQVTQMGQEVILRCVPISNHLYFYWYRQILGQKVEFLVSFYNNEISEKSEIFDDQFSVERPDGSNFTLKIRSTKLEDSAMYFCASSQGLALLTQYFGPGTRLTVL.

The V gene is TRBV6-5, the J gene TRBJ2-7; no definite D call. Trimming removed 7 bases from V and 2 bases from J, with 9 bases in between. CDR3 length: 12 residues. Germline CDR1 MNHEY, CDR2 SVGAGI. Here the CDR3 DNA reads TGTGCCAGCACTCCGGGTGCCTACGAGCAGTACTTC. Protein sequence: CASTPGAYEQYF.

V is TRBV6-5 and J is TRBJ2-7; 7 positions match TRBD2. With 6 bases clipped from V and 2 bases from J, the junction kept 7 bases outside the gene matches. Germline V CDR1 and CDR2: MNHEY, SVGAGI. The CDR3 runs to 14 residues. CDR3 loop: CASRGGAGTYEQYF. The CDR3 DNA is TGTGCCAGCAGGGGAGGGGCGGGGACCTACGAGCAGTACTTC.